What follows describes a single TCR beta chain. Its specificity is unknown. On cycle 4 day 1 and cycle 7 day 1, as well as at baseline, blood was sampled. Sequenced by immunoSEQ multiplex PCR; TCRdb stores in-frame clones only, minus some. The repertoire consists of more than 45,000 clones, with about nine tenths occurring once and the leading ten covering 3% to 4%. The data stem from a study of OX40 agonist ivuxolimab in advanced cancers. Study-wide background: Ivuxolimab, which is an agonistic anti-OX40 (CD134) antibody, was administered to the patients.

Study observations and caveats: Some nonresponders likewise displayed low normalized T-cell clonal expansion. Partial responders at 0.1-3.0 mg/kg had among the lowest clonal expansion.

The source is an adult with an advanced solid tumor such as melanoma, head and neck, liver or kidney cancer. Specimen: CD4+ or CD8+ T cells sorted from blood, collected in a trial of the OX40 agonist ivuxolimab.

This chain's CDR3 is CASSQGDFLSYNEQFF. The CDR3 nucleotides are TGCGCCAGCAGCCAAGGGGACTTCCTCTCCTACAATGAGCAGTTCTTC. The chain uses TRBV4-3 and TRBJ2-1; D may be TRBD2 (6 bases). Germline V gene data show CDR1 as LGHNA and CDR2 as YSLEER. The CDR3 consists of 16 residues. V lost 1 base and J 0 bases, leaving 10 bases between the germline ends.